This is a list of T cell receptor beta chains from one sample in a study of CD8 T cells in ankylosing spondylitis. TCRdb processed the 5' RACE reads anew with MiXCR; each CDR3 protein has one entry. The sample yields 750,000 to 850,000 distinct CDR3 sequences, over 9.5% seen once. Sequencing input: blood, either unsorted or a sorted T cell fraction (not recorded which). The source of these receptors is a male donor with ankylosing spondylitis. Each CDR3 is given with its conserved first and last residue. The D gene is left open where the match is weak. Only some rows state a clone size, as once, few, many or a class for expanded clones.

J gene: TRBJ1-5
V gene: TRBV2
clone size: .
D gene: .
CDR3 protein: CASRDLSPNQPQHF
CDR3 DNA: TGTGCCAGCCGGGACCTGAGCCCGAATCAGCCCCAGCATTTT

J gene: TRBJ1-2
V gene: TRBV7-2
clone size: few
D gene: TRBD1
CDR3 protein: CASSPRTGRGGYGYTF
CDR3 DNA: TGTGCCAGCAGCCCTAGGACAGGGCGGGGCGGCTATGGCTACACCTTC

J gene: TRBJ1-5
V gene: TRBV4-1
clone size: few
D gene: .
CDR3 protein: CASSREQGNQPQHF
CDR3 DNA: TGCGCCAGCAGCCGGGAGCAGGGAAATCAGCCCCAGCATTTT

J gene: TRBJ2-1
V gene: TRBV20-1
clone size: many
D gene: TRBD2
CDR3 protein: CSARKLAFEQFF
CDR3 DNA: TGCAGTGCCCGAAAACTAGCGTTTGAGCAGTTCTTC

J gene: TRBJ2-1
V gene: TRBV10-3
clone size: .
D gene: .
CDR3 protein: CAISVRIEGNEQFF
CDR3 DNA: TGTGCCATCAGTGTAAGAATAGAGGGCAATGAGCAGTTCTTC

J gene: TRBJ2-1
V gene: TRBV6-1
clone size: .
D gene: .
CDR3 protein: CASSPGWSYNEQFF
CDR3 DNA: TGTGCCAGCAGCCCAGGGTGGTCCTACAATGAGCAGTTCTTC

J gene: TRBJ1-6
V gene: TRBV10-3
clone size: few
D gene: TRBD1
CDR3 protein: CAISEVDRANSPLHF
CDR3 DNA: TGTGCCATCAGTGAGGTGGACAGGGCCAATTCACCCCTCCACTTT

J gene: TRBJ1-1
V gene: TRBV29-1
clone size: few
D gene: .
CDR3 protein: CSAHPGASEEAFF
CDR3 DNA: TGCAGCGCCCATCCAGGGGCCTCGGAGGAAGCTTTCTTT

J gene: TRBJ1-3
V gene: TRBV7-2
clone size: .
D gene: .
CDR3 protein: CASSLVGSVTGNTIYF
CDR3 DNA: TGTGCCAGCAGCTTAGTTGGTTCAGTAACCGGAAACACCATATATTTT

J gene: TRBJ2-2
V gene: TRBV20-1
clone size: few
D gene: .
CDR3 protein: CSAARDAGGELFF
CDR3 DNA: TGCAGTGCCGCCCGGGACGCGGGCGGGGAGCTGTTTTTT

J gene: TRBJ1-2
V gene: TRBV6-2/TRBV6-3
clone size: few
D gene: .
CDR3 protein: CASSWDESGDYGYTF
CDR3 DNA: TGTGCCAGCAGTTGGGACGAATCTGGAGACTATGGCTACACCTTC

J gene: TRBJ2-2
V gene: TRBV20-1
clone size: .
D gene: .
CDR3 protein: CSARSGTGELFF
CDR3 DNA: TGCAGTGCTAGGTCGGGCACCGGGGAGCTGTTTTTT

J gene: TRBJ2-2
V gene: TRBV5-1
clone size: .
D gene: .
CDR3 protein: CASSLTTVTNTGELFF
CDR3 DNA: TGCGCCAGCAGCTTGACGACAGTGACGAACACCGGGGAGCTGTTTTTT

J gene: TRBJ2-3
V gene: TRBV4-2
clone size: .
D gene: .
CDR3 protein: CASSQSLTDTQYF
CDR3 DNA: TGTGCCAGCAGCCAAAGCCTCACAGATACGCAGTATTTT

J gene: TRBJ2-4
V gene: TRBV12-3/TRBV12-4
clone size: few
D gene: TRBD2
CDR3 protein: CASSRVAGVGAKNIQYF
CDR3 DNA: TGTGCCAGCAGCCGAGTAGCGGGAGTCGGGGCCAAAAACATTCAGTACTTC

J gene: TRBJ1-2
V gene: TRBV9
clone size: .
D gene: .
CDR3 protein: CASSVEQGRNYGYTF
CDR3 DNA: TGTGCCAGCAGCGTAGAACAGGGCAGAAACTATGGCTACACCTTC

J gene: TRBJ2-5
V gene: TRBV18
clone size: few
D gene: .
CDR3 protein: CASSRYQSGAKETQYF
CDR3 DNA: TGTGCCAGCTCAAGGTACCAGTCGGGGGCGAAAGAGACCCAGTACTTC

J gene: TRBJ2-7
V gene: TRBV3-1
clone size: .
D gene: .
CDR3 protein: CASSHPTASYEQYF
CDR3 DNA: TGTGCCAGCAGCCACCCGACAGCTTCCTACGAGCAGTACTTC

J gene: TRBJ1-2
V gene: TRBV9
clone size: many
D gene: TRBD1
CDR3 protein: CASRPGQGFGYGYTF
CDR3 DNA: TGTGCCAGCAGGCCGGGACAGGGGTTCGGCTATGGCTACACCTTC

J gene: TRBJ2-5
V gene: TRBV3-1
clone size: .
D gene: .
CDR3 protein: CASSDRGGMETQYF
CDR3 DNA: TGTGCCAGCAGCGACAGAGGGGGGATGGAGACCCAGTACTTC

J gene: TRBJ2-7
V gene: TRBV5-6
clone size: few
D gene: TRBD1
CDR3 protein: CASSSDRGRGYEQYF
CDR3 DNA: TGTGCCAGCAGCTCAGACAGGGGGCGCGGGTACGAGCAGTACTTC

J gene: TRBJ2-1
V gene: TRBV9
clone size: many
D gene: .
CDR3 protein: CASSVSSGSNEQFF
CDR3 DNA: TGTGCCAGCAGCGTGAGCAGCGGGTCCAATGAGCAGTTCTTC

J gene: TRBJ1-5
V gene: TRBV20-1
clone size: .
D gene: .
CDR3 protein: CSARDDLNQPQHF
CDR3 DNA: TGCAGTGCTAGAGATGACCTCAATCAGCCCCAGCATTTT

J gene: TRBJ2-7
V gene: TRBV20-1
clone size: .
D gene: .
CDR3 protein: CSASVGVKEQYF
CDR3 DNA: TGCAGTGCTAGCGTGGGGGTTAAAGAGCAGTACTTC